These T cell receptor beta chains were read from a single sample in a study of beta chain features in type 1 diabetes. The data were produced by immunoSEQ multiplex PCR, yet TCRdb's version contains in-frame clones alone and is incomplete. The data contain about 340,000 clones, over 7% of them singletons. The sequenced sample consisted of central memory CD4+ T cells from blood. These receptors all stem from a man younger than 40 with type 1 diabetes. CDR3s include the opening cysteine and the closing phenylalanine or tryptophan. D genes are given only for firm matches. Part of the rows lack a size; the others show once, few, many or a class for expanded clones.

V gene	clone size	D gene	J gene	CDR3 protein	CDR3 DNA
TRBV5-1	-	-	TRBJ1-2	CASSADSYGYTF	TGCGCCAGCAGCGCGGACAGCTATGGCTACACCTTC
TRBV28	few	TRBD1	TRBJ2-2	CASSAPTGMAGELFF	TGTGCCAGCAGTGCCCCGACAGGGATGGCCGGGGAGCTGTTTTTT
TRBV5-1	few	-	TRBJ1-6	CASKTDYNSPLHF	TGCGCCAGCAAGACAGACTATAATTCACCCCTCCACTTT
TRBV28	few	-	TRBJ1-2	CASSLIGPYGYTF	TGTGCCAGCAGTTTAATAGGCCCCTATGGCTACACCTTC
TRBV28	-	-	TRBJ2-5	CASSLTGHQAETQYF	TGTGCCAGCAGTTTGACAGGTCACCAGGCAGAGACCCAGTACTTC
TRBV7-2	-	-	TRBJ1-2	CASSLVGKYGYTF	TGTGCCAGCAGCTTAGTAGGGAAGTATGGCTACACCTTC
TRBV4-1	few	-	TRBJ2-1	CASSQDRTGSSYNEQFF	TGCGCCAGCAGCCAAGATCGGACGGGCAGCTCCTACAATGAGCAGTTCTTC
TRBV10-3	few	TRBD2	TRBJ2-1	CAISDMTSGGLYNEQFF	TGTGCCATCAGTGATATGACTAGCGGGGGCCTTTACAATGAGCAGTTCTTC
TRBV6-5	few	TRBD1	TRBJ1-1	CASSYWPPGGNTEAFF	TGTGCCAGCAGTTACTGGCCGCCAGGGGGGAACACTGAAGCTTTCTTT
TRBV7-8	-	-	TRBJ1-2	CASSLAGRPPYGYTF	TGTGCCAGCAGCTTAGCGGGCAGGCCCCCCTATGGCTACACCTTC
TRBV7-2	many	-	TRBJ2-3	CASTIKGFRGDTQYF	TGTGCCAGCACCATTAAGGGCTTCAGGGGAGATACGCAGTATTTT
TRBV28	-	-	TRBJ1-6	CASSLQRNNSPLHF	TGTGCCAGCAGTTTGCAGAGAAATAATTCACCCCTCCACTTT
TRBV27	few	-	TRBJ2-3	CASSQLGRGNTQYF	TGTGCCAGCAGTCAACTGGGGAGAGGGAATACGCAGTATTTT
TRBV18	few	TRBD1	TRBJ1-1	CASSPPATGVGTEAFF	TGTGCCAGCTCACCCCCTGCAACAGGGGTGGGGACTGAAGCTTTCTTT
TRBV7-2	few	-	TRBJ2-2	CASSPFGWQRELFF	TGTGCCAGCAGCCCCTTTGGGTGGCAAAGGGAGCTGTTTTTT
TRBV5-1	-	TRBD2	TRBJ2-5	CASSLVLAGGQETQYF	TGCGCCAGCAGCTTGGTTCTAGCGGGGGGTCAAGAGACCCAGTACTTC
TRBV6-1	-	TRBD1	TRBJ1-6	CASSEGQGTSPLHF	TGTGCCAGCAGTGAGGGACAGGGGACTTCACCCCTCCACTTT
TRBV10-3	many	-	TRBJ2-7	CAISESRQTYEQYF	TGTGCCATCAGTGAGTCGAGACAGACCTACGAGCAGTACTTC